The subject of this entry is one T cell receptor (beta chain). Its antigen is currently not known. A read error is likely here: a far larger clone is one base away. Donors were healthy HIV-negative adults with no recently reported acute infections or vaccinations. All donors were Caucasian adults living in Nashville, Tennessee, USA. CD4+ T cells were enriched by magnetic negative selection, after which naive cells were positively selected on CD45RA and the negative fraction was taken as the memory subset. Blood was obtained by leukapheresis, after which PBMCs were separated by Ficoll-Histopaque density gradient centrifugation and cryopreserved in liquid nitrogen vapor phase. Analytical flow cytometry was used to check the purity and quantity of each magnetically sorted T cell population. Genomic DNA was isolated from each sorted fraction and quantified by UV absorbance on a Nanodrop 2000c. The data belong to a study of shared clonotypes between healthy human individuals (dated by TCRdb to the early 2020s). About the investigation overall: Two women and three men aged 18 to 49 years were included in the cohort. For each donor, three plates each were used for CD4 naive and CD4 memory, two plates were used for CD8 naive, and one plate was used for CD8 memory. To estimate repertoire size and how much clonotypes are shared between individuals, the study performed deep sequencing of blood TCR repertoires from a handful of healthy adults. To increase sequencing depth and limit assay-specific biases, TCR repertoire library preparation and sequencing were carried out by different laboratories using diverse techniques. Each donor's leukapheresis produced roughly between roughly 0.85 and 9.5 billion PBMCs.

Using the deep immunoSEQ assay, TCR CDR3 regions were amplified from genomic DNA by multiplex PCR. Genomic DNA extracted from each cell subset was distributed evenly over all wells of several immunoSEQ 96-well plates, and each plate served as one replicate. For sorted subsets, each replicate PCR was loaded with 200 ng genomic DNA, equivalent to about 30,000 T cell genomes. Purified libraries were measured with a Qubit 3.0 fluorometer, size-checked on a Bioanalyzer 2100, and measured again with the KAPA Library Quantification kit. Every immunoSEQ 96-well plate was sequenced on a dedicated single-read 150-cycle Illumina NextSeq 550 flow cell. The authors' pipeline ran thus. Because only junctional sequences without quality scores were contained in the immunoSEQ output, filtering matching that applied to full-length reads could not be performed. Sequences were annotated with PyIR, a Python wrapper for IgBLAST v1.9, and V/J genes and CDR3 were assigned using IMGT germline references. Reads were filtered out if the reads had weak V/J assignments (E-value above 1e-6), no CDR3, stop codons, out-of-frame junctions, or ambiguous translated residues. A V3J clonotype was defined by an identical inferred V gene, J gene, and CDR3 amino acid sequence. To compute the percentage overlap between repertoires, the number of shared unique clonotypes was divided by the size of the smaller repertoire. Richness of each repertoire was evaluated using RTK rarefaction, the Chao1 estimator, and Recon v2.1 estimates of unobserved clonotypes. Generation probabilities for all TCRbeta clonotypes obtained by the gDNA method from a handful of donors were computed using OLGA. TCRdb's version of the immuneACCESS table is confined to in-frame rearrangements and falls short of the full clone set. An unresolved V gene accounts for under half of the shortfall where checked; the remainder is of unknown origin. That table furnishes V, J and clone size, whereas the DNA furnished D and trimming. This sample is represented by hundreds of thousands of clones; less than 80% of them were singletons. The top ten constitute under 2% of the sample.

General findings and caveats noted by the study authors: Pairwise subsampling led to the expectation that sequencing depth would affect the degree of clonotype sharing among donors. Compared with non-shared clonotypes, the clonotypes found in all four sorted-subset donors had higher generation probabilities. The genetic and exposure-history diversity represented was limited by the small number of donors. Rarefaction of sorted-subset datasets indicated incomplete sequencing despite the large sequencing depth. About 4.5% of naive CD4, 3.5% of naive CD8, roughly 2.5% of memory CD4, and over 0.35% of memory CD8 clonotypes were shared across several donors. Sampling was limited to blood, and TCR repertoires in tissue likely differ from TCR repertoires in blood. Naive subsets generally had larger estimated clonotype richness than memory subsets.

The CDR3 runs 14 amino acids, cysteine and phenylalanine included. Only the CDR3 portion is preserved as DNA: 42 bases, with reading frame beginning at the first base. As encoded in the germline V gene, CDR1 is SGHNT while CDR2 is YENEEA. V sheds 4 bases and J sheds 5 bases, leaving 14 bases between their ends. Sequenced sample: memory CD4+ T cells sorted from blood. The cell subset or site label, as the study defines it: CD45RA-negative fraction. The chain couples TRBV11-3 to TRBJ1-1; the D gene is unclear. This sequence was found in a woman between 25 and 40 years old in good health. The DNA reads as follows: TGTGCCAGCAGCTGCTGTTATTCCCTTACTGAAGCTTTCTTT. It codes for CASSCCYSLTEAFF.